This T cell receptor (beta chain) is from a study of blood T cells in healthy people across ages. Overall study findings and caveats: TCR beta diversity, measured per million T cells, fell in a roughly linear way with age. Unsorted PBMCs blocked a conclusive comparison of naive and antigen-experienced cells.

As concerns this clonotype: The target antigen is unknown.

V was trimmed by 6 bases and J by 4 bases, leaving 15 bases between them. CDR1 and CDR2 (germline): SQVTM, ANQGSEA. CDR3 length: 13 amino acids. Combining a sample-barcoded 5' primer with a J-beta primer mix, a second PCR ran for about 7 to 11 cycles. Each cDNA was tagged by a template-switch adaptor containing 12 random nucleotides. MiXCR, run by TCRdb on the 5' RACE reads, gives a single entry per CDR3 protein. The sample carries fewer than 2,000,000 distinct CDR3 sequences, 30% to 40% recorded once. The source material was blood. The chain joins TRBV29-1 to TRBJ1-2, with TRBD1 as a possible D gene (6 bases). The TCR was taken from a human donor in good health. CDR3 amino acids: CSVHGGQSYGYTF. CDR3 bases: TGCAGCGTCCATGGGGGCCAGTCCTATGGCTACACCTTC.